Below are 25 T cell receptor beta chains sequenced from a single sample in a study of T cell repertoires in cytomegalovirus infection. Each CDR3 protein gets one entry after TCRdb re-called the reads with MiXCR. The table records around 550,000 distinct CDR3 sequences, 26% of them present only once. The sample taken for sequencing was PBMCs. Receptors were obtained from a human donor in good health (CMV status not recorded). Some clones in this sample may be carry-over from other donors' samples.

This clonotype occurred a few times. J is TRBJ2-7 and V is TRBV20-1; the D is unclear. The CDR3 spans 14 residues. The germline V and J ends were trimmed by 6 bases and 1 base, with 16 bases remaining between them. Germline CDR1 is DFQATT and CDR2 is SNEGSKA (reference sequence). CDR3 bases: TGCAGTGCCCCCCCCGCGGAGTGGTCCTACGAGCAGTACTTC. Translated, it gives CSAPPAEWSYEQYF.

This clonotype came up many times. V usage is TRBV7-8 and J usage is TRBJ2-7, with D perhaps being TRBD1 or TRBD2 (5 bases each). The germline V and J ends were trimmed by 4 bases and 3 bases, with 19 bases remaining between them. The V gene's germline CDR1 is SGHVS and CDR2 FQNEAQ. The CDR3 length is 16 residues. CDR3 region: CASSYYTGTLLYEQYF. The CDR3 coding sequence is TGTGCCAGCAGCTACTACACCGGGACCCTACTCTACGAGCAGTACTTC.

This clonotype was found once. The V gene is TRBV29-1, the J gene TRBJ2-3; perhaps TRBD1 as D (5 bases). V lost 5 bases, J lost 1 base, and 13 bases lay in between. Germline V gives CDR1 SQVTM, CDR2 ANQGSEA. This CDR3 has 14 amino acids. In DNA, the CDR3 is TGCAGCGTTCGTTGGCTACAGGGCACAGATACGCAGTATTTT. This codes for CSVRWLQGTDTQYF.

This chain uses TRBV7-9 with TRBJ2-1, with 9 bases identical to TRBD1. The germline V gene encodes CDR1 SEHNR and CDR2 FQNEAQ (reference sequence). V lost 0 bases to trimming and J lost 14 bases; unmatched junction nucleotides: 5. The CDR3 totals 13 residues. CDR3 DNA: TGTGCCAGCAGCTTAGCGAGGACAGGGGTGGAGTTCTTC. Residues: CASSLARTGVEFF. Variable domain in full (rest from reference TRBV7-9 and TRBJ2-1): DTGVSQNPRHKITKRGQNVTFRCDPISEHNRLYWYRQTLGQGPEFLTYFQNEAQLEKSRLLSDRFSAERPKGSFSTLEIQRTEQGDSAMYLCASSLARTGVEFFGPGTRLTVL.

This rearrangement joins TRBV28 to TRBJ1-2; D remains unclear. The germline CDR1 and CDR2 sequences are MDHEN and SYDVKM. CDR3 length equals 14 residues. V shed 2 bases and J shed 6 bases, with 13 bases lying between them. The CDR3 DNA reads as TGTGCCAGCAGTTTACGACCGAACGGGAATGGCTACACCTTC. The encoded protein is CASSLRPNGNGYTF.

Comment on this clonotype: A clone one base away is much larger, so this may be a read error. The chain has TRBV7-2 and TRBJ2-1; 8 bases are shared with TRBD2. Germline V CDR1 and CDR2: SGHTA, FQGNSA. CDR3 length: 17 amino acids. CDR3 bases: TGTGCCAGCAGCTTACGCGGGAGGCCCACTCTCGGGAATGAGCATTTCTTC. Translating gives CASSLRGRPTLGNEHFF.

This clonotype was seen a single time. The chain recombines TRBV29-1 with TRBJ1-1; 7 nucleotides align to TRBD1. The CDR3 extends over 14 amino acids. J lost 3 bases, V lost 4 bases, and 8 bases had no gene match. Germline CDR1 reads SQVTM; CDR2 reads ANQGSEA. The CDR3: CSVGLGGTDTEAFF. The CDR3 DNA reads as TGCAGCGTTGGACTAGGGGGCACTGACACTGAAGCTTTCTTT.

This clonotype occurred a few times. This chain links TRBV20-1 with TRBJ2-1; no reliable D call. V was trimmed by 0 bases and J by 8 bases, leaving 11 bases between them. This CDR3 has 13 residues. Germline values: CDR1 DFQATT, CDR2 SNEGSKA (reference sequence). CDR3: CSARDVIAYEQFF. The CDR3 region has the DNA TGCAGTGCTAGAGATGTAATAGCCTATGAGCAGTTCTTC.

This clonotype has at least ten counts. This chain links TRBV11-3 with TRBJ2-3; D is perhaps TRBD1 (6 bases). Germline-derived CDR1 and CDR2 are SGHNT and YENEEA. V was clipped by 5 bases and J by 2 bases, with 11 bases between them. The CDR3 consists of 14 residues. The CDR3 region is CASSPRGTTDTQYF. CDR3 DNA sequence: TGTGCCAGCAGCCCCAGGGGAACCACAGATACGCAGTATTTT.

V usage is TRBV9 and J usage is TRBJ2-1; 7 bases are a match to TRBD1. V lost 3 bases to trimming and J lost 4 bases; unmatched junction nucleotides: 10. The CDR3 runs to 16 residues. CDR1 and CDR2 (germline): SGDLS, YYNGEE. CDR3 nucleotides: TGTGCCAGCAGCGATAGACAGGGTCTAGTGTACAATGAGCAGTTCTTC. It translates to CASSDRQGLVYNEQFF.

Written as DNA, the CDR3 is TGTGCCAGTAGTATGGGGACCCTCGCCGGGGAGCTGTTTTTT. Its translation is CASSMGTLAGELFF. This chain connects TRBV19 to TRBJ2-2, with D perhaps being TRBD1 or TRBD2 (5 bases each). The V end was cut by 3 bases, the J end by 6 bases, with 11 bases between. There are 14 residues in the CDR3. Per the germline V gene, CDR1 is LNHDA and CDR2 is SQIVND (reference sequence).

This clonotype was detected ten times or more. The rearrangement joins TRBV7-2 to TRBJ2-1; TRBD2 matches 11 bases. This CDR3 spans 16 amino acids. Unmatched junction bases numbered 5, after V lost 2 bases and J lost 5 bases. The germline gives CDR1 SGHTA, CDR2 FQGNSA. The CDR3 reads CASSLLAGGPNNEQFF. The CDR3 DNA reads TGTGCCAGCAGCTTATTAGCGGGAGGGCCAAACAATGAGCAGTTCTTC. Full variable domain (rest looked up from reference TRBV7-2 and TRBJ2-1): GAGVSQSPSNKVTEKGKDVELRCDPISGHTALYWYRQSLGQGLEFLIYFQGNSAPDKSGLPSDRFSAERTGGSVSTLTIQRTQQEDSAVYLCASSLLAGGPNNEQFFGPGTRLTVL.

Of note for this clonotype: A single base separates this from a much larger clone, so it may be a read error. The rearrangement joins TRBV5-4 to TRBJ1-6; 9 nucleotides match TRBD1. Trimming at V came to 0 bases and at J to 8 bases, leaving 0 bases not matched to a gene. CDR3 size: 14 residues. Germline CDR1 is SGHNT and CDR2 is YYREEE (reference sequence). CDR3 sequence (DNA): TGTGCCAGCAGCTTGGGGACAGGGGATTCACCCCTCCACTTT. Residues: CASSLGTGDSPLHF.

The table lists this clonotype with a few counts. This chain uses TRBV24-1 with TRBJ2-1; 10 nucleotides align to TRBD2. The germline gives CDR1 KGHDR, CDR2 SFDVKD. V gave up 5 bases and J gave up 9 bases; unmatched junction bases: 15. The CDR3 sequence is 17 residues long. CDR3 nucleotide sequence: TGTGCCACCAGTGGCCCGCACCTAGCGGGAGACGGGGTTGAGCAGTTCTTC. Its translation is CATSGPHLAGDGVEQFF.

The chain recombines TRBV7-9 with TRBJ2-5; D might be TRBD1 (5 bases). Trimming removed 1 base from V and 1 base from J, with 13 bases in between. The length of the CDR3 is 16 residues. Germline V gene data show CDR1 as SEHNR and CDR2 as FQNEAQ (reference sequence). CDR3 residues: CASSLEVGTGQETQYF. CDR3 nucleotide sequence: TGTGCCAGCAGCTTAGAAGTTGGAACAGGCCAAGAGACCCAGTACTTC.

The gene calls are TRBV5-8 and TRBJ1-4, with a tentative D call TRBD1 (5 bases). The germline gives CDR1 SGHTS, CDR2 YDEGEE. V was pared by 4 bases and J by 1 base, with 17 bases between. The CDR3 runs to 17 residues. DNA for the CDR3: TGTGCCAGCAGCCGGGTCGGGGGGAGAGGAACTAATGAAAAACTGTTTTTT. Its translation: CASSRVGGRGTNEKLFF.

In its sample, this clonotype was seen a few times. The genes are TRBV7-2 and TRBJ2-7; no clear D. The germline gives CDR1 SGHTA, CDR2 FQGNSA. The CDR3 is made up of 15 amino acids. V was pared by 4 bases and J by 5 bases, with 18 bases between. The CDR3 DNA reads TGTGCCAGCAGCTCCACCTTGTATCTTGGGGACGAGCAGTACTTC. Amino acid sequence: CASSSTLYLGDEQYF.

This clonotype was counted only a few times. V usage is TRBV2 and J usage is TRBJ2-2, with 7 positions matching TRBD2. The CDR3 consists of 14 residues. The V and J ends lost 7 bases and 2 bases, in that order; junction bases with no gene match: 4. The germline V gene encodes CDR1 SNHLY and CDR2 FYNNEI. CDR3 in amino acids: CASTSGTNTGELFF. The CDR3 DNA reads TGTGCCAGCACGAGCGGGACTAACACCGGGGAGCTGTTTTTT.

This clonotype appeared a few times. The chain combines TRBV14 with TRBJ2-1, with a weak D call TRBD2 (5 bases). Per germline, CDR1 SGHDN and CDR2 FVKESK. This CDR3 has 19 amino acids. Trimming cost V 2 bases and J 8 bases, with 28 bases left between them. Here the CDR3 reads CASSQSKIPPLATFHEQFF. CDR3 nucleotides: TGTGCCAGCAGCCAAAGCAAGATACCCCCGCTAGCTACGTTCCATGAGCAGTTCTTC.

A few counts support this clonotype. The V gene is TRBV20-1, the J gene TRBJ1-1; TRBD1 is a possible D gene (6 bases). This CDR3 has 14 residues. The V gene lost 2 bases and the J gene lost 5 bases, with 15 bases spanning the gap. CDR1 is DFQATT and CDR2 is SNEGSKA in the germline V gene (reference sequence). CDR3 nucleotides: TGCAGTGCTAGAAAGAACACAGGGAGGACTGAAGCTTTCTTT. Its translation is CSARKNTGRTEAFF.

The chain recombines TRBV19 with TRBJ1-2, with 7 bases that match TRBD1. Germline V CDR1 and CDR2: LNHDA, SQIVND (reference sequence). The CDR3 is made up of 13 amino acids. J gave up 5 bases and V 7 bases, and 7 bases lay outside the gene matches. CDR3 protein: CASTVGRGYGYTF. CDR3 sequence (DNA): TGTGCCAGTACGGTTGGCAGGGGGTATGGCTACACCTTC. Combining the CDR3 with reference TRBV19 and TRBJ1-2 gives the whole variable domain DGGITQSPKYLFRKEGQNVTLSCEQNLNHDAMYWYRQDPGQGLRLIYYSQIVNDFQKGDIAEGYSVSREKKESFPLTVTSAQKNPTAFYLCASTVGRGYGYTFGSGTRLTVV.

The chain has TRBV6-2 or TRBV6-3 and TRBJ1-1, with TRBD1 identical over 10 bases. The CDR3 runs 13 residues. The trim removed 8 bases at V and 5 bases at J, leaving 5 bases unmatched. Germline V CDR1 and CDR2: MNHEY, SVGEGT. DNA of the CDR3: TGTGCCAGCGGGGACAGGGGTGGAACTGAAGCTTTCTTT. This encodes CASGDRGGTEAFF.

This clonotype was detected ten times or more. The chain uses TRBV7-2 and TRBJ2-7; D uncertain. The CDR3 is made up of 12 amino acids. Germline CDR1 reads SGHTA; CDR2 reads FQGNSA. With 4 bases removed from V and 6 bases from J, the gap between germline ends came to 10 bases. The CDR3 DNA reads as TGTGCCAGCAGCTCCAATTCACCCGAGCAGTACTTC. Its protein is CASSSNSPEQYF.

This clonotype came up a few times. The chain has TRBV12-3 or TRBV12-4 and TRBJ2-2, with TRBD2 identical over 8 bases. After removal of 5 bases from V and 6 bases from J, the junction contained 8 bases not matched to a gene. This CDR3 has 15 residues. This CDR3 reads CASSLSGSYAGELFF. The DNA for the CDR3 is TGTGCCAGCAGTCTAAGCGGGAGTTATGCCGGGGAGCTGTTTTTT.

The chain uses TRBV4-1 and TRBJ1-1; no definite D call. This CDR3 spans 11 amino acids. V lost 2 bases and J lost 11, with 9 bases in between. The germline V gene has CDR1 MGHRA and CDR2 YSYEKL. In DNA, the CDR3 is TGCGCCAGCAGCCAAACCGCAGAGGCTTTCTTT. Translation: CASSQTAEAFF.